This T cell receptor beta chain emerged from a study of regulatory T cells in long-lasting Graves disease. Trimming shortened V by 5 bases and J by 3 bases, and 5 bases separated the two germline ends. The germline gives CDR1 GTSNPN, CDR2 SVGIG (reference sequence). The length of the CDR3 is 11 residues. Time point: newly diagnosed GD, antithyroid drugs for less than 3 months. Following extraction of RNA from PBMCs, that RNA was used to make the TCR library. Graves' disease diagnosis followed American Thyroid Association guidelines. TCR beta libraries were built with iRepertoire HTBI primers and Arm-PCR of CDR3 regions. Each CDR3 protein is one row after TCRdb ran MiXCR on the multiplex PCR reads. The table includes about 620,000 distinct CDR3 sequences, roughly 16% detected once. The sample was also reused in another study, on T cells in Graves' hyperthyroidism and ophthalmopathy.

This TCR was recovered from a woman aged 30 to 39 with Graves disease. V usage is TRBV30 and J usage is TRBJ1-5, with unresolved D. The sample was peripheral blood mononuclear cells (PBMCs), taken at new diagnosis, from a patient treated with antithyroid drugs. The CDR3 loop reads CAWGINQPQHF. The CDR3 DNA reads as TGTGCCTGGGGGATCAATCAGCCCCAGCATTTT.